This T cell receptor (beta chain) emerged from a study of blood T cell repertoires in COVID-19. In the study overall: Sites in the United States, Italy and Spain provided acute and convalescent COVID-19 samples.

Per the authors' pipeline: Using reference gene primer amplification, nucleated cell counts were estimated. Clones were sequenced by immunoSEQ multiplex PCR, and TCRdb holds only the in-frame ones, with some missing. V and J calls and clone size follow that table, whereas D and trimming were derived from the DNA. Counted here are around 160,000 clones, approximately 90% occurring once; the ten biggest clones make up 13%. Seattle enrolled patients during active infection and tracked them longitudinally. Germline V gene lookup returns CDR1 GTSNPN and CDR2 SVGIG (reference sequence). V gave up 3 bases and J gave up 7 bases, with 9 bases separating them. The CDR3 is made up of 11 amino acids.

This TCR came from a man younger than 30 with COVID-19, enrolled during active disease. The sequencing sample was made of peripheral blood. J is TRBJ1-2 and V is TRBV30; D unresolved. The CDR3 DNA follows: TGTGCCTGGAGCCTAGGGAGTGGCTACACCTTC. Translating it yields CAWSLGSGYTF.